This T cell receptor beta chain came from a study of CD8+CD57+ T cells in acquired aplastic anemia. Study-wide background: Recorded DNA amounts for sorted CD4+ and CD8+ cells had an average of approximately 3 ug. Study-wide findings and caveats: Levels of CD8+ Simpson's diversity were not significantly distinct in patients versus controls.

Points on this clonotype: Its target is not known.

V dropped 2 bases and J dropped 4; count of bases not matched to a gene: 9. The CDR3 loop spans 17 amino acids. The germline gives CDR1 SGHAT, CDR2 FQDESV (reference sequence). The template for TCR beta VDJ and CDR3 sequence profiling was genomic DNA. One entry per CDR3 protein results from TCRdb running MiXCR on the reads. Counted here are a few hundred thousand distinct CDR3 sequences, about 70% occurring once; the ten biggest clones make up approximately 3.8%. J is TRBJ2-2 and V is TRBV11-1; 8 bases agree with TRBD2. This clonotype was obtained from a human donor in good health, serving as a control. The sample consisted of sorted CD4+, CD8+, or CD8+CD57+ T cells (not recorded which) from PBMCs. Here the CDR3 reads CASSLSASGRSTGELFF. The CDR3 region has the DNA TGTGCCAGCAGCTTATCGGCCAGCGGGAGAAGCACCGGGGAGCTGTTTTTT.